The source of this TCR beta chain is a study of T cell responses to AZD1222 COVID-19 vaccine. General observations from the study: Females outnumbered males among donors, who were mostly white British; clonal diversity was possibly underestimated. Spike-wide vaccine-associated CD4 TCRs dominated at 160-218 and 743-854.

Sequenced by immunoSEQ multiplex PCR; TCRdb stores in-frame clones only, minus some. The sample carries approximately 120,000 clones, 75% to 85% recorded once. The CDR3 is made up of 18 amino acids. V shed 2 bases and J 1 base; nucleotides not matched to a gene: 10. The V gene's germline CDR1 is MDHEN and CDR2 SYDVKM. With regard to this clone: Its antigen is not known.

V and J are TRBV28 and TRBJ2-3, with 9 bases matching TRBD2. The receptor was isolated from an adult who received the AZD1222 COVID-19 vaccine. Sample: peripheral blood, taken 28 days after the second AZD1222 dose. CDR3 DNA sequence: TGTGCCAGCAGTTTAAACCTTGGGCGGGGGGGTGGCACAGATACGCAGTATTTT. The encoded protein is CASSLNLGRGGGTDTQYF.